This T cell receptor beta chain originates from a study of graft-versus-host responses after intestinal transplantation. The data were produced by immunoSEQ multiplex PCR, yet TCRdb's version contains in-frame clones alone and is incomplete. The sample shows roughly 93,000 clones, 90% to 95% of them seen only once. Turning to this clone: Its target is unknown.

Germline V lookup: CDR1 GTSNPN, CDR2 SVGIG (reference sequence). The junction had 6 bases not matched to a gene; V was cut back by 3 bases and J by 5 bases. This CDR3 spans 14 amino acids. Findings and caveats of the study: Present in recipient marrow, GvH clones included some that appeared first in ileum or blood. Among circulating GvH clones, peak levels were associated with early post-transplant declines in HvG clones. Graft-donor T cell macrochimerism in patients accompanied high graft-versus-host to host-versus-graft clonal ratios in allografts.

The chain employs TRBV30 and TRBJ1-2; 10 bases fit TRBD1. The receptor's source is a human donor who received an intestinal transplant. The specimen was unstimulated CD8+ T cells sorted from spleen or lymph node cells, collected before intestinal transplant. CDR3 DNA: TGTGCCTGGAGGGGGACAGGGGCGGAGTATGGCTACACCTTC. Amino acids: CAWRGTGAEYGYTF.